The subject of this entry is one T cell receptor beta chain. The antigen remains unidentified. The time point here: sample taken at primary tumor resection. Unsorted whole RNA samples from tumor, nontumor lung or frozen PBMC were sequenced. This sample is drawn from a study of spatial heterogeneity in lung cancer. Study outcomes and limitations: It was found that expanded intratumoral alpha and beta TCR counts tracked tumor mutation counts.

The CDR3 loop spans 14 amino acids. Trimming shortened V by 4 bases and J by 1 base, and 8 bases separated the two germline ends. The presence of a unique molecular identifier marked each TCR cDNA molecule. TCRdb reanalysed the 5' RACE reads using MiXCR and keeps one entry per CDR3 protein. This sample carries some 100,000 distinct CDR3 sequences, approximately 4.7% of them seen once, and the ten largest clones take 21%. Sample: lung tumor tissue, taken at surgery. The J gene is TRBJ2-1, the V gene TRBV12-3 or TRBV12-4; D is possibly TRBD2 (5 bases). The TCR was taken from a male donor with early-stage non-small cell lung cancer. The CDR3, as DNA: TGTGCCAGCAGTTCGGGCGGGTCCTACAATGAGCAGTTCTTC. Protein sequence: CASSSGGSYNEQFF.